This section outlines one T cell receptor (beta chain) sequence together with its context. RNA transcripts were the template for amplifying TCR beta CDR3 regions. HTBI primers were the set used in a first-round RT-PCR of the TCR CDR3. In TCRdb, the multiplex PCR reads were re-called with MiXCR into one record per CDR3 protein. The data hold around 580,000 distinct CDR3 sequences, with approximately 44% observed a single time. The data stem from a study of T cells in Graves' hyperthyroidism and ophthalmopathy. V lost 6 bases and J 1 base, leaving 12 bases between the germline ends. CDR3 length equals 13 residues. Germline V gives CDR1 SQVTM, CDR2 ANQGSEA.

The chain is built from TRBV29-1 and TRBJ1-1; weak D call: TRBD1 (6 bases). Sample: peripheral blood or thyroid tissue (not recorded which). The sequence was collected from a woman between 18 and 29 years old with Graves' hyperthyroidism. Written as DNA, the CDR3 is TGCAGCGTGGCTGGGACACCGAACACTGAAGCTTTCTTT. Its protein product is CSVAGTPNTEAFF. Together with reference TRBV29-1 and TRBJ1-1, the CDR3 gives the full variable domain: SAVISQKPSRDICQRGTSLTIQCQVDSQVTMMFWYRQQPGQSLTLIATANQGSEATYESGFVIDKFPISRPNLTFSTLTVSNMSPEDSSIYLCSVAGTPNTEAFFGQGTRLTVV.